Below are 13 T cell receptor beta chains sequenced from a single sample in a study of Graves' ophthalmopathy and Graves' hyperthyroidism. Amplified material comprised TCR beta CDR3 regions derived from RNA transcripts. Second-round multiplex PCR came after a first-round RT-PCR that employed HTBI primers. One entry per CDR3 protein results from TCRdb running MiXCR on the multiplex PCR reads. This sample has roughly 380,000 distinct CDR3 sequences, with 15% found just once. Input material: peripheral blood. These receptors all come from a woman in her late teens or twenties with stable Graves' hyperthyroidism.

This clonotype showed up many times. The V call is TRBV6-1, the J call TRBJ1-5; no firm D call. The germline V gene encodes CDR1 MNHNS and CDR2 SASEGT. Trimming removed 7 bases from V and 2 bases from J, with 15 bases in between. The CDR3 spans 15 residues. For the CDR3, the DNA is TGTGCCAGCACCCATAAAGGGATACGCAATCAGCCCCAGCATTTT. Translated: CASTHKGIRNQPQHF.

This clonotype was picked up a small number of times. This chain joins TRBV7-8 and TRBJ2-2, with 9 bases fitting TRBD2. Germline CDR1 and CDR2: SGHVS and FQNEAQ. V dropped 1 base and J dropped 1; count of bases not matched to a gene: 4. The CDR3 extends over 17 amino acids. The CDR3, as DNA: TGTGCCAGCAGCTTAGGGGGACTAGCTCTGAACACCGGGGAGCTGTTTTTT. Its translation: CASSLGGLALNTGELFF.

At least ten counts were recorded for this clonotype. The chain uses TRBV5-6 and TRBJ1-2, with D possibly TRBD1 on 5 matching bases. Germline V gene data show CDR1 as SGHDT and CDR2 as YYEEEE. Deletions cut 3 bases from V and 0 bases from J, with 9 bases between. The CDR3 totals 14 residues. CDR3 DNA: TGTGCCAGCAGCTGGCGACAGACTAACTATGGCTACACCTTC. Amino acid sequence: CASSWRQTNYGYTF.

The chain carries TRBV24-1 and TRBJ1-1; a possible D gene is TRBD1 (6 bases). This CDR3 comprises 14 residues. The V gene's germline CDR1 is KGHDR and CDR2 SFDVKD. V lost 7 bases to trimming and J lost 2 bases, with 13 bases between them. The CDR3 DNA follows: TGTGCCACCAGGGGGGGGGGCACAAACACTGAAGCTTTCTTT. It specifies CATRGGGTNTEAFF.

The rearrangement joins TRBV29-1 to TRBJ2-5; 7 nucleotides match TRBD1. The CDR3 is 16 amino acids. With 6 bases clipped from V and 1 base from J, the junction kept 14 bases outside the gene matches. Germline V CDR1 and CDR2: SQVTM, ANQGSEA. Here the CDR3 reads CSVWLAGTDSQETQYF. The CDR3 DNA reads as TGCAGCGTGTGGCTTGCCGGGACAGACTCCCAAGAGACCCAGTACTTC.

This chain uses TRBV6-1 with TRBJ1-3; 7 bases align to TRBD1. Germline CDR1 reads MNHNS; CDR2 reads SASEGT. V lost 6 bases and J lost 0; bases outside the gene matches: 2. There are 14 residues in the CDR3. CDR3 bases: TGTGCCAGCAGGGACAGGCGCTCTGGAAACACCATATATTTT. Translating gives CASRDRRSGNTIYF.

This clonotype showed up many times. V usage is TRBV12-3 or TRBV12-4 and J usage is TRBJ1-2; weak D call: TRBD1 (5 bases). The CDR3 has 14 amino acids. The germline V and J ends were trimmed by 6 bases and 4 bases, with 15 bases remaining between them. Here the CDR3 DNA reads TGTGCCAGCAGCTCCAGGGAGCGTGGCTATGGCTACACCTTC. Amino acids: CASSSRERGYGYTF.

In its sample, this clonotype was seen many times. Here the CDR3 DNA reads TGTGCCAGTAGATCCTCCGGGGGTCTCGCACCCCTCCACTTT. Its protein product is CASRSSGGLAPLHF. The chain is built from TRBV19 and TRBJ1-6; weak D call: TRBD1 (5 bases). Per the germline V gene, CDR1 is LNHDA and CDR2 is SQIVND (reference sequence). The CDR3 covers 14 residues. The V end was cut by 6 bases, the J end by 11 bases, with 17 bases between. Using reference TRBV19 and TRBJ1-6 for the parts outside the CDR3, the full variable domain is DGGITQSPKYLFRKEGQNVTLSCEQNLNHDAMYWYRQDPGQGLRLIYYSQIVNDFQKGDIAEGYSVSREKKESFPLTVTSAQKNPTAFYLCASRSSGGLAPLHFGNGTRLTVT.

This clonotype showed up many times. The chain is built from TRBV7-8 and TRBJ1-1; 8 bases match TRBD1. The J segment lost 4 bases and the V segment lost 5 bases, leaving 9 bases of the junction unmatched. CDR1 and CDR2 from the germline V gene are SGHVS and FQNEAQ. The CDR3 has 15 residues. CDR3 amino acids: CASSPQGAQGTEAFF. The CDR3 nucleotides are TGTGCCAGCAGCCCGCAGGGGGCGCAGGGCACTGAAGCTTTCTTT.

This clonotype was seen at least ten times. V is TRBV19 and J is TRBJ2-2, with 8 bases matching TRBD1. Germline values: CDR1 LNHDA, CDR2 SQIVND (reference sequence). The CDR3 is 16 amino acids. After removal of 4 bases from V and 0 bases from J, the junction contained 4 bases not matched to a gene. The CDR3 is CASSTGQGANTGELFF. The CDR3 DNA sequence: TGTGCCAGTAGTACCGGACAGGGAGCGAACACCGGGGAGCTGTTTTTT.

This clonotype was recorded many times. The chain recombines TRBV6-5 with TRBJ1-5, with no clear D. Germline V gene data show CDR1 as MNHEY and CDR2 as SVGAGI. V lost 2 bases and J lost 9, with 17 bases in between. The CDR3 runs 15 residues. Here the CDR3 DNA reads TGTGCCAGCAGTTACCCTTCTACATCCGGGGTGCCCCAGCATTTT. Translating gives CASSYPSTSGVPQHF.

This CDR3 reads CAPPLSASDNEQYF. The CDR3 DNA reads TGTGCCCCACCCCTCTCTGCGTCTGACAACGAGCAGTACTTC. The chain couples TRBV2 to TRBJ2-7; D gene uncertain. Germline assignment: CDR1 SNHLY and CDR2 FYNNEI. V lost 11 bases, J lost 5 bases, and 22 bases lay in between. This CDR3 contains 14 residues.

This clonotype was observed a handful of times. V usage is TRBV6-1 and J usage is TRBJ2-7, with D possibly TRBD1 on 6 matching bases. The CDR3 is 15 amino acids. In germline, CDR1 is MNHNS, CDR2 SASEGT. The V end lost 6 bases, the J end lost 5 bases, and 20 bases lay between the germline ends. The CDR3, as DNA: TGTGCCAGCAGCGGGGACACCTCGAGCTGGAACGAGCAGTACTTC. Encoded protein: CASSGDTSSWNEQYF.